This T cell receptor beta chain came from a study of shared clonotypes between healthy human individuals. Study-level points and caveats: Donors were few, which limited the genetic and exposure-history diversity represented.

Note on this clone: Its antigen is as yet unknown. Other nucleotide sequences in the sample specify the same CDR3.

Repertoires were generated with immunoSEQ multiplex PCR, while TCRdb's copy carries only in-frame clones and drops some. The repertoire includes 600,000 to 750,000 clones, less than 95% of them detected once, and around a third sits in the top ten. The CDR3 covers 15 residues. The germline V gene has CDR1 SGDLS and CDR2 YYNGEE. V lost 0 bases to trimming and J lost 1 base, with 7 bases between them. Sequenced input: memory CD8+ T cells from PBMCs. The subset here: CD45RO+ cells pooled with CCR7-negative TemRA cells. The chain carries TRBV9 and TRBJ1-4; possibly TRBD1 for D (5 bases). The sequence derives from a man aged 18 to 30 in good health. Some clones in this sample may be carry-over from other donors' samples. This chain's CDR3 is CASSVGGRTNEKLFF. The CDR3 nucleotides are TGTGCCAGCAGCGTAGGGGGCAGAACTAATGAAAAACTGTTTTTT.